The rows below give T cell receptor beta chains drawn from one sample of a study of cytomegalovirus exposure and HLA in healthy donors. The data were produced by immunoSEQ multiplex PCR, yet TCRdb's version contains in-frame clones alone and is incomplete. The table lists 150,000 to 200,000 clones, approximately 84% of them singletons. What was sequenced was PBMCs. These TCRs come from a girl aged 10-17 years in good health and CMV-seropositive. The CDR3 runs from the conserved cysteine through the conserved F or W. Fields, in order: D gene, clone size, J gene, V gene, CDR3 protein, CDR3 DNA. The D gene is left open where the match is weak. The size of a clone is reported for some rows only, either as once, few or many, or as a class for expanded clones.

D: -; size: -; J: TRBJ1-5; V: TRBV19; CDR3: CASSIPVASSNQPQHF; DNA: TGTGCCAGTAGTATCCCCGTGGCCTCTAGCAATCAGCCCCAGCATTTT
D: -; size: -; J: TRBJ1-1; V: TRBV30; CDR3: CAWIYKNTEAFF; DNA: TGTGCCTGGATATACAAGAACACTGAAGCTTTCTTT
D: -; size: -; J: TRBJ2-1; V: TRBV5-5; CDR3: CASSSAGSRAANEQFF; DNA: TGTGCCAGCAGCTCCGCGGGGAGCCGGGCGGCCAATGAGCAGTTCTTC
D: -; size: many; J: TRBJ2-7; V: TRBV6-5; CDR3: CASSTRDEQYF; DNA: TGTGCCAGCAGCACCCGAGACGAGCAGTACTTC
D: TRBD1; size: -; J: TRBJ1-5; V: TRBV5-8; CDR3: CASSPGTGGFNQPQHF; DNA: TGTGCCAGCAGCCCTGGGACAGGGGGGTTTAATCAGCCCCAGCATTTT
D: -; size: once; J: TRBJ2-5; V: TRBV7-6; CDR3: CASSLVGGGETQYF; DNA: TGTGCCAGCAGCTTAGTGGGAGGGGGAGAGACCCAGTACTTC
D: TRBD2; size: -; J: TRBJ2-7; V: TRBV11-1; CDR3: CASSLEEAGGPPREQYF; DNA: TGTGCCAGCAGCTTAGAGGAAGCGGGAGGCCCGCCCCGGGAGCAGTACTTC
D: -; size: -; J: TRBJ2-3; V: TRBV30; CDR3: CASGYTDTQYF; DNA: TGTGCCTCGGGGTACACAGATACGCAGTATTTT
D: -; size: -; J: TRBJ2-7; V: TRBV28; CDR3: CASSARPGFYEQYF; DNA: TGTGCCAGCAGTGCTCGACCAGGGTTCTACGAGCAGTACTTC
D: -; size: -; J: TRBJ2-1; V: TRBV5-1; CDR3: CASSFGASSNEQFF; DNA: TGCGCCAGCAGCTTTGGAGCATCGAGCAATGAGCAGTTCTTC
D: TRBD1; size: -; J: TRBJ2-2; V: TRBV10-1; CDR3: CASTGTANTGELFF; DNA: TGCGCCAGCACCGGGACAGCTAACACCGGGGAGCTGTTTTTT
D: TRBD1; size: -; J: TRBJ1-2; V: TRBV7-9; CDR3: CASSLATGGVETF; DNA: TGTGCCAGCAGCCTAGCGACAGGGGGCGTAGAGACCTTC
D: -; size: -; J: TRBJ1-2; V: TRBV25-1; CDR3: CASSDYSPQGTFHGYTF; DNA: TGTGCCAGCAGTGACTACTCCCCACAGGGTACCTTTCATGGCTACACCTTC
D: -; size: -; J: TRBJ1-5; V: TRBV18; CDR3: CASSPRGDGGNQPQHF; DNA: TGTGCCAGCTCACCACGCGGGGATGGGGGCAATCAGCCCCAGCATTTT
D: -; size: once; J: TRBJ1-1; V: TRBV5-1; CDR3: CASSFSGDTEAFF; DNA: TGCGCCAGCAGCTTTTCCGGGGACACTGAAGCTTTCTTT
D: -; size: -; J: TRBJ1-2; V: TRBV5-6; CDR3: CATFGGRLKDYGYTF; DNA: TGTGCCACCTTCGGAGGGAGATTGAAAGACTATGGCTACACCTTC
D: -; size: -; J: TRBJ2-2; V: TRBV29-1; CDR3: CSVEGGQNTGELFF; DNA: TGCAGCGTTGAAGGGGGACAGAACACCGGGGAGCTGTTTTTT
D: -; size: once; J: TRBJ2-1; V: TRBV30; CDR3: CACIFFETGSSYNEQFF; DNA: TGTGCCTGTATTTTCTTCGAGACGGGAAGCTCCTACAATGAGCAGTTCTTC
D: TRBD1; size: -; J: TRBJ1-1; V: TRBV30; CDR3: CAWSGGQAQSEAFF; DNA: TGTGCCTGGAGTGGGGGACAGGCGCAATCTGAAGCTTTCTTT
D: TRBD2; size: -; J: TRBJ2-7; V: TRBV10-3; CDR3: CATSERGSYEQYF; DNA: TGTGCCACATCCGAGCGGGGATCCTACGAGCAGTACTTC
D: TRBD1; size: -; J: TRBJ2-4; V: TRBV6-1; CDR3: CASSETRTGGKRTKNIQYF; DNA: TGTGCCAGCAGTGAAACAAGGACAGGGGGAAAGAGGACCAAAAACATTCAGTACTTC
D: -; size: -; J: TRBJ2-7; V: TRBV19; CDR3: CASSPGHAPAVYEQYF; DNA: TGTGCCAGTAGTCCAGGACACGCCCCGGCTGTCTACGAGCAGTACTTC
D: TRBD2; size: -; J: TRBJ2-3; V: TRBV30; CDR3: CAWSASLAGVSDTQYF; DNA: TGTGCCTGGAGTGCCTCTCTAGCGGGAGTATCCGATACGCAGTATTTT
D: TRBD1; size: -; J: TRBJ2-5; V: TRBV27; CDR3: CASSPRTGWETQYF; DNA: TGTGCCAGCAGTCCCAGGACAGGGTGGGAGACCCAGTACTTC
D: -; size: -; J: TRBJ1-1; V: TRBV7-9; CDR3: CASSLATGLLNTEAFF; DNA: TGTGCCAGCAGCTTAGCTACGGGACTCCTGAACACTGAAGCTTTCTTT
D: -; size: -; J: TRBJ2-1; V: TRBV4-1; CDR3: CASSHGDEQFF; DNA: TGCGCCAGCAGCCACGGGGATGAGCAGTTCTTC
D: TRBD1; size: -; J: TRBJ2-2; V: TRBV6-1; CDR3: CASDYRGHTGELFF; DNA: TGTGCCAGCGACTACAGGGGCCACACCGGGGAGCTGTTTTTT
D: TRBD1; size: -; J: TRBJ1-4; V: TRBV4-2; CDR3: CASSPYGLQGAGVTNEKLFF; DNA: TGTGCCAGCAGCCCGTACGGACTACAGGGGGCAGGGGTAACTAATGAAAAACTGTTTTTT
D: TRBD1; size: -; J: TRBJ1-1; V: TRBV30; CDR3: CACGARDRGRRDTEAFF; DNA: TGTGCCTGTGGGGCCCGGGACAGGGGGCGCAGGGACACTGAAGCTTTCTTT
D: TRBD2; size: -; J: TRBJ2-1; V: TRBV29-1; CDR3: CSVKGLAGGFWPNNEQFF; DNA: TGCAGCGTGAAAGGACTAGCGGGAGGATTTTGGCCGAACAATGAGCAGTTCTTC
D: TRBD1; size: -; J: TRBJ1-1; V: TRBV6-6; CDR3: CASSYMGQYTEAFF; DNA: TGTGCCAGCAGTTACATGGGACAGTACACTGAAGCTTTCTTT
D: TRBD2; size: -; J: TRBJ2-3; V: TRBV5-4; CDR3: CASSLISGSGTDTQYF; DNA: TGTGCCAGCAGCCTTATTAGCGGGAGTGGCACAGATACGCAGTATTTT
D: TRBD1; size: -; J: TRBJ1-2; V: TRBV4-1; CDR3: CASSQNPRGLDYGYTF; DNA: TGCGCCAGCAGCCAAAACCCCAGGGGGCTGGACTATGGCTACACCTTC
D: -; size: -; J: TRBJ1-1; V: TRBV6-5; CDR3: CASSAYIGMNTEAFF; DNA: TGTGCCAGCAGTGCCTACATCGGGATGAACACTGAAGCTTTCTTT
D: TRBD1; size: -; J: TRBJ2-7; V: TRBV7-9; CDR3: CASSLSGTGNEQYF; DNA: TGTGCCAGCAGCCTATCCGGGACAGGTAACGAGCAGTACTTC
D: -; size: -; J: TRBJ2-3; V: TRBV29-1; CDR3: CSVERDSRDTQYF; DNA: TGCAGCGTTGAACGGGACTCCAGGGATACGCAGTATTTT
D: TRBD1; size: -; J: TRBJ2-1; V: TRBV30; CDR3: CAWSPDRTSDRRNNEQFF; DNA: TGTGCCTGGAGTCCAGACCGTACCTCGGACAGGAGAAACAATGAGCAGTTCTTC
D: TRBD2; size: -; J: TRBJ2-1; V: TRBV27; CDR3: CASSLSPGLPYNEQFF; DNA: TGTGCCAGCAGTTTATCTCCGGGACTACCCTACAATGAGCAGTTCTTC
D: TRBD2; size: -; J: TRBJ2-3; V: TRBV2; CDR3: CASGRLAGRDTQYF; DNA: TGTGCCAGCGGAAGACTAGCGGGACGAGATACGCAGTATTTT
D: -; size: -; J: TRBJ2-4; V: TRBV5-6; CDR3: CASSLGVGGSDIQYF; DNA: TGTGCCAGCAGCTTGGGGGTGGGCGGGTCGGACATTCAGTACTTC
D: -; size: once; J: TRBJ2-3; V: TRBV15; CDR3: CATSRGGLTQYF; DNA: TGTGCCACCAGCAGAGGGGGACTCACGCAGTATTTT
D: -; size: -; J: TRBJ2-2; V: TRBV7-9; CDR3: CASSVGQNTGELFF; DNA: TGTGCCAGCAGCGTGGGGCAGAACACCGGGGAGCTGTTTTTT
D: TRBD1; size: -; J: TRBJ2-7; V: TRBV2; CDR3: CASGRKGQGYEQYF; DNA: TGTGCCAGCGGTCGGAAGGGACAGGGCTACGAGCAGTACTTC
D: TRBD2; size: -; J: TRBJ2-3; V: TRBV10-3; CDR3: CAIRGTSGYNTQYF; DNA: TGTGCCATCAGGGGGACTAGCGGTTACAATACGCAGTATTTT
D: -; size: -; J: TRBJ2-7; V: TRBV5-1; CDR3: CASKKGLTYEQYF; DNA: TGCGCCAGCAAGAAGGGACTTACCTACGAGCAGTACTTC
D: TRBD1; size: once; J: TRBJ2-2; V: TRBV7-3; CDR3: CASSLTGGAGELFF; DNA: TGTGCCAGCAGCTTGACAGGGGGAGCCGGGGAGCTGTTTTTT
D: -; size: -; J: TRBJ1-2; V: TRBV27; CDR3: CASSLWGPRDYGYTF; DNA: TGTGCCAGCAGTTTATGGGGGCCGCGGGACTATGGCTACACCTTC
D: -; size: once; J: TRBJ2-7; V: TRBV30; CDR3: CAWVDFGSEQYF; DNA: TGTGCCTGGGTGGACTTCGGGAGCGAGCAGTACTTC
D: TRBD2; size: -; J: TRBJ2-1; V: TRBV7-6; CDR3: CASSFSGSNEQFF; DNA: TGTGCCAGCAGCTTTAGCGGGAGCAATGAGCAGTTCTTC
D: -; size: -; J: TRBJ1-5; V: TRBV19; CDR3: CASSVLGDQPQHF; DNA: TGTGCCAGTAGTGTACTTGGAGATCAGCCCCAGCATTTT
D: TRBD1; size: -; J: TRBJ2-7; V: TRBV2; CDR3: CASSAGTDYEQYF; DNA: TGTGCCAGCAGTGCCGGGACAGACTACGAGCAGTACTTC
D: TRBD2; size: -; J: TRBJ2-7; V: TRBV19; CDR3: CASSDLAGREQYF; DNA: TGTGCCAGTAGTGACCTAGCGGGAAGGGAGCAGTACTTC
D: TRBD2; size: -; J: TRBJ2-2; V: TRBV9; CDR3: CASSPWTSGNTGELFF; DNA: TGTGCCAGCAGCCCATGGACTAGCGGTAACACCGGGGAGCTGTTTTTT
D: TRBD2; size: -; J: TRBJ2-2; V: TRBV27; CDR3: CASKRLASPNTGELFF; DNA: TGTGCCAGTAAACGACTAGCAAGTCCGAACACCGGGGAGCTGTTTTTT
D: -; size: -; J: TRBJ2-7; V: TRBV7-9; CDR3: CASSLDPYEQYF; DNA: TGTGCCAGCAGCTTAGACCCTTACGAGCAGTACTTC
D: TRBD2; size: -; J: TRBJ2-2; V: TRBV6-1; CDR3: CASRLSGTSTGELFF; DNA: TGTGCCAGCAGACTTAGCGGGACCAGTACCGGGGAGCTGTTTTTT
D: -; size: -; J: TRBJ2-7; V: TRBV13; CDR3: CASSLEYEQYF; DNA: TGTGCCAGCAGCCTTGAGTACGAGCAGTACTTC
D: TRBD2; size: -; J: TRBJ2-7; V: TRBV7-9; CDR3: CASSPWREPYEQYF; DNA: TGTGCCAGCAGCCCGTGGCGGGAGCCCTACGAGCAGTACTTC
D: -; size: -; J: TRBJ1-2; V: TRBV2; CDR3: CASSADSPPPYYGYTF; DNA: TGTGCCAGCAGCGCGGATAGCCCTCCCCCTTACTATGGCTACACCTTC